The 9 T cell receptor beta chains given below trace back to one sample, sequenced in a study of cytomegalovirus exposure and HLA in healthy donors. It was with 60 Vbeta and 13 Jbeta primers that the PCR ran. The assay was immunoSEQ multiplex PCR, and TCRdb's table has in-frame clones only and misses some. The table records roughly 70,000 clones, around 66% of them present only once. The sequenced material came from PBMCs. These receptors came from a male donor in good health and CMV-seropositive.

DNA for the CDR3: TGTGCCAGCAGGACGGGTGGACTAGCGGGATCCTACGAGCAGTACTTC. Amino acids: CASRTGGLAGSYEQYF. The chain uses TRBV28 and TRBJ2-7; the match to TRBD2 covers 12 bases. V trimming: 6 bases; J trimming: 1 base; junction bases outside the gene matches: 7. The CDR3 extends over 16 amino acids. Germline CDR1 MDHEN, CDR2 SYDVKM.

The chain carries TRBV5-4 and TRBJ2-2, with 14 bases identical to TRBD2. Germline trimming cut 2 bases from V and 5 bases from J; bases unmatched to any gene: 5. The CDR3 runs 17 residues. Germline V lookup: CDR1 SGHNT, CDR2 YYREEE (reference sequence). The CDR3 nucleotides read TGTGCCAGCAGCTTAGGGACTAGCGGGAGCCCGACCGGGGAGCTGTTTTTT. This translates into CASSLGTSGSPTGELFF.

The CDR3 here is CASSLAAGYGEQFF. CDR3 sequence (DNA): TGTGCCAGCAGCTTAGCAGCGGGGTATGGTGAGCAGTTCTTC. The chain employs TRBV11-2 and TRBJ2-1, with 7 bases aligning to TRBD2. The CDR3 spans 14 residues. Germline CDR1 is SGHAT and CDR2 is FQNNGV. V trimming: 1 base; J trimming: 9 bases; junction bases outside the gene matches: 6.

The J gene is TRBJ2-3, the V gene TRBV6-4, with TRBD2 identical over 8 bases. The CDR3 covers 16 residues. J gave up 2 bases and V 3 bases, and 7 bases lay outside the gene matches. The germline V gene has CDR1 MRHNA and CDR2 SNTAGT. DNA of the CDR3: TGTGCCAGCAGTGAACAAAGCGGGGGAAACACAGATACGCAGTATTTT. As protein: CASSEQSGGNTDTQYF.

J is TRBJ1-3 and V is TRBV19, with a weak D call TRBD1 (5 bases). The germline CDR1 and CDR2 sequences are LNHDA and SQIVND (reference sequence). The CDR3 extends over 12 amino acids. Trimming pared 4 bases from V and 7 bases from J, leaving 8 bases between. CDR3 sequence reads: CASSKPGNTIYF. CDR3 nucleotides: TGTGCCAGTAGTAAGCCAGGGAACACCATATATTTT.

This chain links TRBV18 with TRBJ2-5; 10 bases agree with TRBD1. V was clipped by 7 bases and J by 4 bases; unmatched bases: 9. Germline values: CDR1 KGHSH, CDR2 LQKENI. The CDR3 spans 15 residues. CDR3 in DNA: TGTGCCAGCTTCCCCGGACAGGGGGTTGCAGAGACCCAGTACTTC. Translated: CASFPGQGVAETQYF. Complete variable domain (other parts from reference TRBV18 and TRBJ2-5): NAGVMQNPRHLVRRRGQEARLRCSPMKGHSHVYWYRQLPEEGLKFMVYLQKENIIDESGMPKERFSAEFPKEGPSILRIQQVVRGDSAAYFCASFPGQGVAETQYFGPGTRLLVL.

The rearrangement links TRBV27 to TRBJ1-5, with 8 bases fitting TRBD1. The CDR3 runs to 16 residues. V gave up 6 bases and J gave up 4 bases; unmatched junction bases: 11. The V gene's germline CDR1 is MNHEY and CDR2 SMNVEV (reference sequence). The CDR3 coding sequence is TGTGCCAGCAGCCAGACAGGGGCGTTGAAAAATCAGCCCCAGCATTTT. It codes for CASSQTGALKNQPQHF.

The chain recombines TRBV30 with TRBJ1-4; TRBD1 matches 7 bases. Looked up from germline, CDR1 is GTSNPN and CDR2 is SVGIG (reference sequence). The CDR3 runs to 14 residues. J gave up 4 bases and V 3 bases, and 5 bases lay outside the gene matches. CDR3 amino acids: CAWSMGTVNEKLFF. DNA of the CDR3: TGTGCCTGGAGCATGGGGACAGTTAATGAAAAACTGTTTTTT. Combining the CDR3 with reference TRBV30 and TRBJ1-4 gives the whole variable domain SQTIHQWPATLVQPVGSPLSLECTVEGTSNPNLYWYRQAAGRGLQLLFYSVGIGQISSEVPQNLSASRPQDRQFILSSKKLLLSDSGFYLCAWSMGTVNEKLFFGSGTQLSVL.

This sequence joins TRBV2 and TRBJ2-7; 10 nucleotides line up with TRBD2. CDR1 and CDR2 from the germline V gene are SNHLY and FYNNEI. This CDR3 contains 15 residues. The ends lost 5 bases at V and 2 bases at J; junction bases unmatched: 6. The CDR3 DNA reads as TGTGCCAGCAGTTTAGGACTAGCGGATACCTACGAGCAGTACTTC. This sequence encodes CASSLGLADTYEQYF. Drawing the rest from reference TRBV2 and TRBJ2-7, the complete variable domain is EPEVTQTPSHQVTQMGQEVILRCVPISNHLYFYWYRQILGQKVEFLVSFYNNEISEKSEIFDDQFSVERPDGSNFTLKIRSTKLEDSAMYFCASSLGLADTYEQYFGPGTRLTVT.